This paragraph covers one T cell receptor beta chain sequence. The source of the sample is a study of radiotherapy plus CTLA-4 blockade in lung cancer. Repertoires were generated with immunoSEQ multiplex PCR, while TCRdb's copy carries only in-frame clones and drops some. The data contain 65,000 to 95,000 clones, roughly 91% of them singletons. The CDR3 is made up of 18 amino acids. In germline, CDR1 is SGHAT, CDR2 FQNNGV. V shed 7 bases and J 4 bases; nucleotides not matched to a gene: 15. The chain links TRBV11-2 to TRBJ2-1; 11 bases are a match to TRBD2. This specimen consisted of peripheral blood, obtained from a patient treated with radiotherapy plus ipilimumab. The source of this sequence is a human donor with non-small cell lung cancer that progressed on radiotherapy plus ipilimumab. CDR3 in DNA: TGTGCCAGCACCGATCAACCCCCGGGACTAGCGGCTTACAATGAGCAGTTCTTC. Its protein is CASTDQPPGLAAYNEQFF.